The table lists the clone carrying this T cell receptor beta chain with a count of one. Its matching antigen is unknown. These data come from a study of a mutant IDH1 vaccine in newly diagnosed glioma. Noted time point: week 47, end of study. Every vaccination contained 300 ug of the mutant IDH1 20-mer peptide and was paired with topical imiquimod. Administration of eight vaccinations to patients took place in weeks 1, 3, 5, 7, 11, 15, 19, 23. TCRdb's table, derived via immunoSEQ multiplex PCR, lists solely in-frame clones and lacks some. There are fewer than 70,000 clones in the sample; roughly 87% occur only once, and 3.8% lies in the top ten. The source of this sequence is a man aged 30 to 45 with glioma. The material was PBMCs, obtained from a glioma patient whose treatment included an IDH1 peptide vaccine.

The CDR3 sequence is CASSIAAASDYGYTF. The DNA for the CDR3 is TGTGCCAGTAGTATAGCGGCAGCCTCTGACTATGGCTACACCTTC. The chain recombines TRBV19 with TRBJ1-2; D is unresolved. V was trimmed by 1 base and J by 3 bases, leaving 12 bases between them. Germline CDR1 is LNHDA and CDR2 is SQIVND (reference sequence). The CDR3 runs 15 residues.